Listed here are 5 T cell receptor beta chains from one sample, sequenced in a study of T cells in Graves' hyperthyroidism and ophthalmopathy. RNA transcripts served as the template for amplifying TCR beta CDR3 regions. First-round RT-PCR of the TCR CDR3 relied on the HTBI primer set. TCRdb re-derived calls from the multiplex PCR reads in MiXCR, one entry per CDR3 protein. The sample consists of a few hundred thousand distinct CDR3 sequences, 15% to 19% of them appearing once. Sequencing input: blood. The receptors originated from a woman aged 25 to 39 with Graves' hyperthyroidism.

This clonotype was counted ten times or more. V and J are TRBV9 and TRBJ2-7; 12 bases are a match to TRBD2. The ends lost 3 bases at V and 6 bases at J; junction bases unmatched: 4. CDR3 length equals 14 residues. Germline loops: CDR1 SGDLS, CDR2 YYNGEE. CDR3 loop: CASSGGTSGLEQYF. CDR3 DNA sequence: TGTGCCAGCAGCGGAGGGACTAGCGGGCTCGAGCAGTACTTC. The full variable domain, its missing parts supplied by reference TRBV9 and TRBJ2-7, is DSGVTQTPKHLITATGQRVTLRCSPRSGDLSVYWYQQSLDQGLQFLIQYYNGEERAKGNILERFSAQQFPDLHSELNLSSLELGDSALYFCASSGGTSGLEQYFGPGTRLTVT.

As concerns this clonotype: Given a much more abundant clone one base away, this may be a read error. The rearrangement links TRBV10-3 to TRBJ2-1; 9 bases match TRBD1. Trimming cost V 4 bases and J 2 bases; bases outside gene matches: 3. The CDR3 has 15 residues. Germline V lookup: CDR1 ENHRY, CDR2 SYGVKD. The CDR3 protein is CAISVTGGAYNEQFF. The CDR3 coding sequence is TGTGCCATCAGTGTAACAGGGGGCGCCTACAATGAGCAGTTCTTC.

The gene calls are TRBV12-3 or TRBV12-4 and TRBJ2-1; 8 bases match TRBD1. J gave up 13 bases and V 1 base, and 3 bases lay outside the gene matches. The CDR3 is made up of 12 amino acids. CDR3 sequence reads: CASSLVDRAQFF. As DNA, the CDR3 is TGTGCCAGCAGTTTAGTGGACAGGGCCCAGTTCTTC.

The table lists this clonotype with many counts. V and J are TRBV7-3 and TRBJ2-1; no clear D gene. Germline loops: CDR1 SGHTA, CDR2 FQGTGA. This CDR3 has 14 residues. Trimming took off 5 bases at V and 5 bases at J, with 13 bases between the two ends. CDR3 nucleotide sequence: TGTGCCAGCAGCCATATGGCGGTTAACAATGAGCAGTTCTTC. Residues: CASSHMAVNNEQFF.

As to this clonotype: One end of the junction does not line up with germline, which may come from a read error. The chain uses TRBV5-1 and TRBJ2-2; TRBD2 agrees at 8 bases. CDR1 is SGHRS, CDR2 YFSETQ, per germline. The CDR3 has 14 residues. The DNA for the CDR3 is TGCGCCAGCAGCCCCCGGGGGGGCACCGGGGAGCAGTTTTTT. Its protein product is CASSPRGGTGEQFF. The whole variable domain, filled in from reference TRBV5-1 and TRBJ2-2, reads KAGVTQTPRYLIKTRGQQVTLSCSPISGHRSVSWYQQTPGQGLQFLFEYFSETQRNKGNFPGRFSGRQFSNSRSEMNVSTLELGDSALYLCASSPRGGTGEQFFGEGSRLTVL.